Listed below are T cell receptor beta chains from one sample, sequenced in a study of Graves' ophthalmopathy and Graves' hyperthyroidism. TCRdb redid the calling of the multiplex PCR reads with MiXCR, one entry per CDR3 protein. The sample has a few hundred thousand distinct CDR3 sequences, just over 15% seen once; the top ten hold roughly 7%. Input material: peripheral blood. These receptors all come from a woman aged 18-29 years with stable Graves' hyperthyroidism. The CDR3 runs from the conserved cysteine through the conserved F or W. Each record gives: V gene, CDR3 length, J gene, clone size, CDR3 protein. Where a row states a size, it is once, few, many or the class of an expanded clone; other rows omit it.

TRBV5-1,18,TRBJ2-7,many,CASSLAPRLAGGPYEQYF
TRBV24-1,16,TRBJ2-5,many,CATSDLRGSAEETQYF
TRBV5-6,14,TRBJ2-2,many,CASSAGTTYGELFF
TRBV29-1,15,TRBJ2-5,once,CSVATSGGWRETQYF
TRBV9,15,TRBJ1-2,few,CASSVGTGGAGGYTF
TRBV19,13,TRBJ2-4,NA,CASSLQGGNIQYF
TRBV11-3,15,TRBJ2-5,many,CASSSLFSGQETQYF
TRBV4-2,13,TRBJ1-3,many,CASSPIEGNTIYF
TRBV7-2,14,TRBJ1-3,many,CASSLGVGENTIYF
TRBV6-2/TRBV6-3,18,TRBJ2-6,many,CASSYRGTLISGANVLTF
TRBV7-9,14,TRBJ1-1,many,CASSHEGQGTEAFF
TRBV12-3/TRBV12-4,14,TRBJ2-7,many,CASSSGQGAHEQYF
TRBV6-1,16,TRBJ1-1,NA,CASSGSLQSLNTEAFF
TRBV5-1,15,TRBJ1-2,many,CASTAGGLGYYGYTF
TRBV18,15,TRBJ1-1,many,CASSPGLSGVTEAFF
TRBV4-1,17,TRBJ1-2,few,CASSQGPPRRGGSGYTF
TRBV19,15,TRBJ2-2,many,CASSILSGATGELFF
TRBV7-8,14,TRBJ1-4,NA,CASSLPGEGEKLFF
TRBV12-3/TRBV12-4,15,TRBJ2-5,many,CASSPNQGARETQYF
TRBV5-1,15,TRBJ1-3,many,CASSLAGRDGNTIYF
TRBV19,14,TRBJ1-1,many,CASSPSWRDTEAFF
TRBV6-1,13,TRBJ2-5,NA,CASSPGIGETRYF
TRBV27,14,TRBJ1-2,many,CASSGQGVNYGYTF
TRBV12-5,14,TRBJ2-5,NA,CASGPGLAGETQYF
TRBV4-2,17,TRBJ2-7,NA,CASSQEGGRGQGGEQYF
TRBV6-2/TRBV6-3,13,TRBJ1-2,many,CASSHNIGYGYTF
TRBV27,14,TRBJ1-1,NA,CASSQDTGSPEAFF
TRBV20-1,16,TRBJ1-1,many,CSARSITRASNTEAFF
TRBV6-5,13,TRBJ1-2,NA,CASSYQQGDGYTF
TRBV12-3/TRBV12-4,12,TRBJ1-2,many,CASTSWGGGYTF
TRBV4-1,15,TRBJ2-2,few,CASSQLRGRDGELFF
TRBV12-3/TRBV12-4,16,TRBJ2-2,many,CASSPRTGANTGELFF
TRBV4-2,14,TRBJ1-1,many,CASSQEHLNTEAFF
TRBV6-1,14,TRBJ2-7,many,CASSPGTGAGEQYF
TRBV7-2,14,TRBJ1-2,many,CASSFAGANYGYTF
TRBV19,16,TRBJ1-5,many,CASSIRAGGVDQPQHF
TRBV2,14,TRBJ1-5,many,CASTPGFASQPQHF
TRBV20-1,13,TRBJ1-1,many,CSAAGTVDTEAFF
TRBV6-1,17,TRBJ2-4,few,CASSEARTGISKYIQYF
TRBV29-1,13,TRBJ1-2,many,CSVGDDRFYGYTF
TRBV18,17,TRBJ2-7,NA,CASSQTFDRRRSYEQYF
TRBV11-2,16,TRBJ1-2,many,CASSSTQGARSGGYTF
TRBV12-3/TRBV12-4,14,TRBJ1-5,many,CASGIQGGNQPQHF
TRBV12-3/TRBV12-4,14,TRBJ2-7,NA,CASSSRRRGGEQYF
TRBV13,14,TRBJ2-7,many,CASSPGQGALEQYF
TRBV9,15,TRBJ1-1,many,CASSVAPGAVTEAFF
TRBV19,15,TRBJ1-1,many,CATHPRLGANTEAFF
TRBV27,13,TRBJ2-7,many,CASSPPDSYEQYF
TRBV6-5,18,TRBJ2-4,many,CASSSWTGFEVAKNIQYF
TRBV19,14,TRBJ1-1,many,CASSTQGGHTEAFF